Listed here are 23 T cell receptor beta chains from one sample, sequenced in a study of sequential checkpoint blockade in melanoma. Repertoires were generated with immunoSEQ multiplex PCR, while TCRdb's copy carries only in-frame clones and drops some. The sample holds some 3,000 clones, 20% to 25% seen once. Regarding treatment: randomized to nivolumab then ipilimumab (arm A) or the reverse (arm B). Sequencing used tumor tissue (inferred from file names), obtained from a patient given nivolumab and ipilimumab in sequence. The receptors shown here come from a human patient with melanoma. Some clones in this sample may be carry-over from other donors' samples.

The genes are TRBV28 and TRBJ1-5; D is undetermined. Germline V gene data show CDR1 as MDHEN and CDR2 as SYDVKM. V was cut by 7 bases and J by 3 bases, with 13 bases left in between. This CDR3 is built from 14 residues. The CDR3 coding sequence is TGTGCCAGCACCGACACGCGACTCAATCAGCCCCAGCATTTT. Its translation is CASTDTRLNQPQHF.

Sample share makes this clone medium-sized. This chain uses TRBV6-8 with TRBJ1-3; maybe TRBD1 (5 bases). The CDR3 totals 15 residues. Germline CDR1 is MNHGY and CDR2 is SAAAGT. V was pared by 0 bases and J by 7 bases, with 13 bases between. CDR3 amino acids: CASSYSRGQRNTIYF. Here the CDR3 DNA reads TGTGCCAGCAGTTACTCTCGGGGCCAACGGAACACCATATATTTT.

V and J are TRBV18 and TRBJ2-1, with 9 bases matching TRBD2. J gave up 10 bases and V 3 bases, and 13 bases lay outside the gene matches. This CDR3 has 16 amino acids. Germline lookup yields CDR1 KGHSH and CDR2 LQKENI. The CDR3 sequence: CASSPVLAGSQGEQFF. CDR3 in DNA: TGTGCCAGCTCACCCGTTCTAGCGGGGTCCCAGGGGGAGCAGTTCTTC.

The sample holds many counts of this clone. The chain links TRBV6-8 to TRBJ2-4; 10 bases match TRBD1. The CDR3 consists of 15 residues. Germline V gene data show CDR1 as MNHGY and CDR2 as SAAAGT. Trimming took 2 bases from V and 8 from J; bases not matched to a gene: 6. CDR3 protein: CASSYGQDRGDIQYF. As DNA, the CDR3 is TGTGCCAGCAGTTACGGACAGGACAGGGGGGACATTCAGTACTTC.

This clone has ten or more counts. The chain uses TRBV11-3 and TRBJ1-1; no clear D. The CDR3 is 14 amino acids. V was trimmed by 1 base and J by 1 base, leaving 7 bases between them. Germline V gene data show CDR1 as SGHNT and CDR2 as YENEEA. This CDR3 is CASSLVSGNTEAFF. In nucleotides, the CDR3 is TGTGCCAGCAGCTTAGTTTCCGGGAACACTGAAGCTTTCTTT.

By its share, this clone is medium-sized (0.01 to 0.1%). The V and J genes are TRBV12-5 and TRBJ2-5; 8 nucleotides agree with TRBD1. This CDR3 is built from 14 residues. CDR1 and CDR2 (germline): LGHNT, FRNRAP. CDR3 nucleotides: TGTGCCAGCTCCCCAGGGGGCGCGGAAGAGACCCAGTACTTC. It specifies CASSPGGAEETQYF.

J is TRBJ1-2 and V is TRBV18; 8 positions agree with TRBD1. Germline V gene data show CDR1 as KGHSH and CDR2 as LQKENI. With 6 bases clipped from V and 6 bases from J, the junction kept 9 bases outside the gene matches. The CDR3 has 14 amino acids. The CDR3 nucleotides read TGTGCCAGCTCGGACAGGGCCCCTAAAAATGGCTACACCTTC. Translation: CASSDRAPKNGYTF.

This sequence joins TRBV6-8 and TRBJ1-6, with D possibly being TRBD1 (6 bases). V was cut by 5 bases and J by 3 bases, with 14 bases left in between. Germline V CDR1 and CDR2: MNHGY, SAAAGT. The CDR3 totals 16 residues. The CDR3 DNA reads TGTGCCAGCAGTCGACAGGCGGGCGTCTATAATTCACCCCTCCACTTT. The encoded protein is CASSRQAGVYNSPLHF.

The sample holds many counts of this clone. CDR3 residues: CASSFSLGPNEQFF. The CDR3 region has the DNA TGTGCCAGCAGCTTTAGTTTAGGCCCGAATGAGCAGTTCTTC. The genes are TRBV11-3 and TRBJ2-1, with no clear D. CDR1 and CDR2 (germline): SGHNT, YENEEA. The length of the CDR3 is 14 residues. V was cut by 3 bases and J by 7 bases, with 13 bases left in between. The entire variable domain, with the rest obtained from reference TRBV11-3 and TRBJ2-1, is as follows: EAGVVQSPRYKIIEKKQPVAFWCNPISGHNTLYWYLQNLGQGPELLIRYENEEAVDDSQLPKDRFSAERLKGVDSTLKIQPAELGDSAVYLCASSFSLGPNEQFFGPGTRLTVL.

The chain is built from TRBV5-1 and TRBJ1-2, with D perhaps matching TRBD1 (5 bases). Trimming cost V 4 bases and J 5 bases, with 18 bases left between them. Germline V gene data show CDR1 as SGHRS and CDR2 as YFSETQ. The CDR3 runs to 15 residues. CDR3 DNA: TGCGCCAGCAGCATAGGGACTGCCGCTTGGTATGGCTACACCTTC. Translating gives CASSIGTAAWYGYTF.

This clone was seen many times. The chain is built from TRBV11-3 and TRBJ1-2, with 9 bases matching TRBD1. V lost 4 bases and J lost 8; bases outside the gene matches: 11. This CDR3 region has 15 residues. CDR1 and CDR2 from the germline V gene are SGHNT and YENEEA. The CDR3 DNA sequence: TGTGCCAGCAGCTGGACCACAGGGGGCGCGTCCGGCTACACCTTC. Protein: CASSWTTGGASGYTF.

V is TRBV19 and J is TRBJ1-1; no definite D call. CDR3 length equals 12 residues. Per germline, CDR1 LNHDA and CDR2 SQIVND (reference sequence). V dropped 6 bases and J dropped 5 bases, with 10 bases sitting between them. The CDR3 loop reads CASSLLGTEAFF. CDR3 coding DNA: TGTGCCAGTAGCCTCCTGGGAACTGAAGCTTTCTTT.

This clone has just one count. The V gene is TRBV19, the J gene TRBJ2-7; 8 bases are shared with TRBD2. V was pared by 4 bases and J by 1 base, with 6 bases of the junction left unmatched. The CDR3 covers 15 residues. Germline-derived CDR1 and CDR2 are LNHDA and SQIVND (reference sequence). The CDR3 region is CASSRSGGPSYEQYF. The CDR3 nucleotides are TGTGCCAGTAGTAGAAGCGGGGGCCCTTCCTACGAGCAGTACTTC. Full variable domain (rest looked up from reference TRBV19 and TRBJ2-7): DGGITQSPKYLFRKEGQNVTLSCEQNLNHDAMYWYRQDPGQGLRLIYYSQIVNDFQKGDIAEGYSVSREKKESFPLTVTSAQKNPTAFYLCASSRSGGPSYEQYFGPGTRLTVT.

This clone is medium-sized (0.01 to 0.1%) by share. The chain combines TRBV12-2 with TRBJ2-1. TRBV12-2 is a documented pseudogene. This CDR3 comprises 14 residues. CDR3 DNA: TGTGCAAGCAAGAGGGGCGGCTCCTACAATGAGCAGTTCTTC. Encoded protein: CASKRGGSYNEQFF.

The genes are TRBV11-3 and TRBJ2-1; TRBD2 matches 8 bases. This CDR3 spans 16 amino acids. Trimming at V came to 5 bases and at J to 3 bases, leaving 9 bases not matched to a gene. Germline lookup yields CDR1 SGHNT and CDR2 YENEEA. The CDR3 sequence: CASSPTGLADYNEQFF. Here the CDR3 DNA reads TGTGCCAGCAGCCCCACCGGACTAGCTGACTACAATGAGCAGTTCTTC.

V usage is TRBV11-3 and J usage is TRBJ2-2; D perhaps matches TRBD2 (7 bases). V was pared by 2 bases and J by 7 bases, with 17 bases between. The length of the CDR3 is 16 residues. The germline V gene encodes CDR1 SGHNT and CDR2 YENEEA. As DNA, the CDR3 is TGTGCCAGCAGCTTATCTTCGGGGGGCGGGAACGGGGAGCTGTTTTTT. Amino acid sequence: CASSLSSGGGNGELFF.

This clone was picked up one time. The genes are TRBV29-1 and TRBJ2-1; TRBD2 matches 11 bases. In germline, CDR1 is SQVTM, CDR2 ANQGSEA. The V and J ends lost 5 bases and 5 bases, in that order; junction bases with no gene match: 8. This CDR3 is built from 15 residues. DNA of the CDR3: TGCAGCGTTACCCGACTAGCGGGGAAAGACAATGAGCAGTTCTTC. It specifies CSVTRLAGKDNEQFF.

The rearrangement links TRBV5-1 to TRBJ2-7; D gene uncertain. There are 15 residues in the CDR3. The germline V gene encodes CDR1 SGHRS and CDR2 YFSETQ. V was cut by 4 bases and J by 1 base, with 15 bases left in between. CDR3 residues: CASSPRPSGSYEQYF. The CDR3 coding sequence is TGCGCCAGCAGCCCGAGACCCTCAGGTTCCTACGAGCAGTACTTC.

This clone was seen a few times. The CDR3 protein is CASTAGGPINEQFF. The CDR3 coding sequence is TGTGCCAGCACAGCGGGGGGGCCGATCAATGAGCAGTTCTTC. The chain joins TRBV6-8 to TRBJ2-1; 10 nucleotides match TRBD2. The junction had 6 bases not matched to a gene; V was cut back by 7 bases and J by 6 bases. In germline, CDR1 is MNHGY, CDR2 SAAAGT. There are 14 residues in the CDR3.

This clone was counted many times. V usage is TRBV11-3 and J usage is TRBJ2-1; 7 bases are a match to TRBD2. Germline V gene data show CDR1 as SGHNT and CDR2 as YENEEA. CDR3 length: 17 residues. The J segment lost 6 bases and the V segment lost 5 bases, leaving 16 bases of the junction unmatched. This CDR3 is CASSPSGAGLPFNEQFF. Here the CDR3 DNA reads TGTGCCAGCAGCCCCTCTGGGGCGGGACTACCCTTCAATGAGCAGTTCTTC.

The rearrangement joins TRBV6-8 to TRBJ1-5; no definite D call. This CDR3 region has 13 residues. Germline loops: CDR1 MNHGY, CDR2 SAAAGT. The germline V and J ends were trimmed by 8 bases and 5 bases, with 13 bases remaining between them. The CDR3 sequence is CASSNLAYQPQHF. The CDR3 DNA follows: TGTGCCAGCTCGAATCTCGCCTATCAGCCCCAGCATTTT.

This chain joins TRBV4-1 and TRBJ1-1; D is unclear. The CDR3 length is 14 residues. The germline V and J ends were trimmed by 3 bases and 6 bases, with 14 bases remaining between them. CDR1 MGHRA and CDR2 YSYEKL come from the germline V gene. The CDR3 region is CASSHEGKGAEAFF. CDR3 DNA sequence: TGCGCCAGCAGCCATGAGGGTAAGGGCGCTGAAGCTTTCTTT.

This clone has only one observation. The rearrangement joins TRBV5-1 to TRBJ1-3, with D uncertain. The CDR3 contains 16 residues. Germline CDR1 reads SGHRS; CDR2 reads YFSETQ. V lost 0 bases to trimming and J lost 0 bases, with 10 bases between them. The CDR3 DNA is TGCGCCAGCAGCTTGGAACGGACCCTCTCTGGAAACACCATATATTTT. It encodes CASSLERTLSGNTIYF.